This T cell receptor beta chain emerged from a study of shared clonotypes between healthy human individuals. The table came from immunoSEQ multiplex PCR; TCRdb's copy has only in-frame clones and leaves some out. The sample records roughly 1.4 million clones, 97% to 99% being singletons. Per germline, CDR1 MNHEY and CDR2 SVGAGI. The length of the CDR3 is 14 residues. Deletions cut 3 bases from V and 7 bases from J, with 13 bases between. Donors were Caucasian adults residing in Nashville, Tennessee, USA. From CD4+ cells came CD45RA+ naive and CD45RA-negative memory subsets. The specimen sequenced was naive CD4+ T cells sorted from blood. The subset here: CD45RA+ positively selected. This chain uses TRBV6-5 with TRBJ2-1, with unresolved D. The sequence derives from a man aged 25 to 40 in good health. The CDR3 bases are TGTGCCAGCAGTTATCCGGGCGTCGTGAATGAGCAGTTCTTC. This encodes CASSYPGVVNEQFF.